These T cell receptor beta chains were read from a single sample in a study of blood T cells in healthy people across ages. TCRdb reanalysed the 5' RACE reads using MiXCR and keeps one entry per CDR3 protein. The sample lists roughly 930,000 distinct CDR3 sequences, roughly 52% occurring once. Source material: blood. Every receptor here comes from a man younger than 45 in good health. CDR3s include the opening cysteine and the closing phenylalanine or tryptophan. A D gene is named only where the DNA matches it firmly. Size is omitted from some rows. Given values are once, few, many or a class for expanded clones.

D gene: TRBD1
clone size: NA
V gene: TRBV11-3
J gene: TRBJ2-7
CDR3 protein: CASSSSGGDEQYF
CDR3 DNA: TGTGCCAGCAGCTCCTCAGGGGGCGACGAGCAGTACTTC

D gene: TRBD2
clone size: many
V gene: TRBV9
J gene: TRBJ2-7
CDR3 protein: CASSPGTSGGYEQYF
CDR3 DNA: TGTGCCAGCAGTCCCGGGACTAGCGGGGGTTACGAGCAGTACTTC

D gene: NA
clone size: once
V gene: TRBV5-1
J gene: TRBJ1-2
CDR3 protein: CASSLDPRSYTF
CDR3 DNA: TGCGCCAGCAGCTTGGACCCCCGAAGCTACACCTTC

D gene: TRBD1
clone size: once
V gene: TRBV20-1
J gene: TRBJ2-4
CDR3 protein: CSASGQGRNIQYF
CDR3 DNA: TGCAGTGCTAGCGGACAGGGTAGAAACATTCAGTACTTC

D gene: TRBD1
clone size: few
V gene: TRBV5-1
J gene: TRBJ1-4
CDR3 protein: CASSQGQVSEKLFF
CDR3 DNA: TGCGCCAGCAGCCAAGGACAGGTCTCGGAAAAACTGTTTTTT

D gene: TRBD2
clone size: NA
V gene: TRBV10-3
J gene: TRBJ2-1
CDR3 protein: CAIIEGTSAYNEQFF
CDR3 DNA: TGTGCCATCATCGAGGGGACTAGCGCCTACAATGAGCAGTTCTTC

D gene: TRBD1
clone size: NA
V gene: TRBV10-3
J gene: TRBJ2-7
CDR3 protein: CAISESGQDIPYEQYF
CDR3 DNA: TGTGCCATCAGTGAATCGGGACAGGATATTCCCTACGAGCAGTACTTC

D gene: TRBD2
clone size: few
V gene: TRBV10-3
J gene: TRBJ2-1
CDR3 protein: CAISSSGGADEQFF
CDR3 DNA: TGTGCCATCAGCTCTAGCGGGGGGGCAGACGAGCAGTTCTTC

D gene: TRBD2
clone size: medium-sized
V gene: TRBV6-4
J gene: TRBJ2-5
CDR3 protein: CASSDSASGAQYF
CDR3 DNA: TGTGCCAGCAGTGACTCGGCTAGCGGGGCCCAGTACTTC

D gene: TRBD1
clone size: NA
V gene: TRBV19
J gene: TRBJ2-7
CDR3 protein: CASSIGQGVDEQYF
CDR3 DNA: TGTGCCAGTAGTATAGGACAGGGAGTTGACGAGCAGTACTTC

D gene: TRBD1
clone size: few
V gene: TRBV2
J gene: TRBJ1-5
CDR3 protein: CASSDRTGGNQPQHF
CDR3 DNA: TGTGCCAGCAGTGATCGGACAGGGGGAAATCAGCCCCAGCATTTT

D gene: TRBD2
clone size: NA
V gene: TRBV4-1
J gene: TRBJ2-1
CDR3 protein: CTSSREAGAIYNEQFF
CDR3 DNA: TGCACCAGCAGCCGGGAAGCGGGGGCAATCTACAATGAGCAGTTCTTC

D gene: TRBD1
clone size: NA
V gene: TRBV20-1
J gene: TRBJ1-1
CDR3 protein: CSAPFARQGVRGTEAFF
CDR3 DNA: TGCAGTGCTCCCTTCGCGCGACAGGGGGTAAGGGGCACTGAAGCTTTCTTT

D gene: TRBD1
clone size: NA
V gene: TRBV9
J gene: TRBJ1-3
CDR3 protein: CASSVDLGGAGNTIYF
CDR3 DNA: TGTGCCAGCAGCGTAGATCTAGGGGGCGCTGGAAACACCATATATTTT

D gene: NA
clone size: few
V gene: TRBV29-1
J gene: TRBJ2-7
CDR3 protein: CSVGEGPPREQYF
CDR3 DNA: TGCAGCGTTGGCGAGGGTCCCCCGCGCGAGCAGTACTTC

D gene: NA
clone size: NA
V gene: TRBV4-2
J gene: TRBJ2-5
CDR3 protein: CASSQDLSSEETQYF
CDR3 DNA: TGTGCCAGCAGCCAAGATCTTTCCAGCGAAGAGACCCAGTACTTC

D gene: NA
clone size: many
V gene: TRBV28
J gene: TRBJ1-6
CDR3 protein: CASSLSLGGSPLHF
CDR3 DNA: TGTGCCAGCAGTTTATCCTTAGGCGGATCACCCCTCCACTTT

D gene: NA
clone size: NA
V gene: TRBV27
J gene: TRBJ2-7
CDR3 protein: CASRGTLPYEQYF
CDR3 DNA: TGTGCCAGCAGAGGGACTCTTCCCTACGAGCAGTACTTC

D gene: NA
clone size: NA
V gene: TRBV6-1
J gene: TRBJ2-7
CDR3 protein: CASRSWGTDEQYF
CDR3 DNA: TGTGCCAGCAGATCATGGGGTACGGACGAGCAGTACTTC

D gene: TRBD1
clone size: many
V gene: TRBV7-2
J gene: TRBJ1-2
CDR3 protein: CASSLNRGQGYTF
CDR3 DNA: TGTGCCAGCAGCTTAAACAGGGGGCAAGGCTACACCTTC

D gene: NA
clone size: NA
V gene: TRBV7-2
J gene: TRBJ1-6
CDR3 protein: CARSVNSLCNSPLHF
CDR3 DNA: TGTGCCCGCAGCGTAAACAGCCTCTGTAATTCACCCCTCCACTTT

D gene: TRBD1
clone size: few
V gene: TRBV3-1
J gene: TRBJ2-1
CDR3 protein: CASSLYGTGGNEQFF
CDR3 DNA: TGTGCCAGCAGCCTATACGGGACAGGGGGGAATGAGCAGTTCTTC

D gene: TRBD2
clone size: NA
V gene: TRBV24-1
J gene: TRBJ2-1
CDR3 protein: CAASDPPPGGDGQFF
CDR3 DNA: TGTGCCGCCAGTGATCCTCCCCCGGGGGGGGATGGGCAGTTCTTC

D gene: NA
clone size: NA
V gene: TRBV29-1
J gene: TRBJ1-1
CDR3 protein: CSGYTGGDTEAFF
CDR3 DNA: TGCAGCGGGTACACGGGGGGGGACACTGAAGCTTTCTTT

D gene: NA
clone size: NA
V gene: TRBV12-3/TRBV12-4
J gene: TRBJ1-1
CDR3 protein: CASSLGGKGFF
CDR3 DNA: TGTGCCAGCAGTTTGGGAGGGAAGGGTTTCTTT

D gene: NA
clone size: NA
V gene: TRBV20-1
J gene: TRBJ2-5
CDR3 protein: CSASAPSSFSQETQYF
CDR3 DNA: TGCAGTGCTAGCGCCCCATCGAGCTTCTCACAAGAGACCCAGTACTTC

D gene: NA
clone size: NA
V gene: TRBV6-5
J gene: TRBJ2-4
CDR3 protein: CASSPRTDRLDIQYF
CDR3 DNA: TGTGCCAGCAGCCCGCGGACCGACAGGCTTGACATTCAGTACTTC

D gene: NA
clone size: NA
V gene: TRBV7-2
J gene: TRBJ2-1
CDR3 protein: CASSIILSSYNEQFF
CDR3 DNA: TGTGCCAGCAGCATCATCCTTAGCTCCTACAATGAGCAGTTCTTC

D gene: NA
clone size: few
V gene: TRBV7-9
J gene: TRBJ2-4
CDR3 protein: CASSSPAQPLNIQYF
CDR3 DNA: TGTGCCAGCAGCTCACCGGCACAGCCCCTAAACATTCAGTACTTC

D gene: NA
clone size: NA
V gene: TRBV7-2
J gene: TRBJ1-5
CDR3 protein: CASSPEAQYQPQHF
CDR3 DNA: TGTGCCAGCAGCCCCGAAGCCCAGTATCAGCCCCAGCATTTT

D gene: NA
clone size: few
V gene: TRBV20-1
J gene: TRBJ2-5
CDR3 protein: CSASPGTRRELKTQYF
CDR3 DNA: TGCAGTGCTAGTCCCGGGACAAGGAGAGAATTAAAGACCCAGTACTTC

D gene: NA
clone size: NA
V gene: TRBV29-1
J gene: TRBJ2-2
CDR3 protein: CSGGHQSTGELFF
CDR3 DNA: TGCAGCGGGGGACACCAAAGTACCGGGGAGCTGTTTTTT

D gene: NA
clone size: few
V gene: TRBV29-1
J gene: TRBJ2-7
CDR3 protein: CSAGGGQGKYEQYF
CDR3 DNA: TGCAGCGCCGGGGGTGGGCAGGGGAAGTACGAGCAGTACTTC

D gene: NA
clone size: few
V gene: TRBV3-1
J gene: TRBJ1-1
CDR3 protein: CASSQVGTEAFF
CDR3 DNA: TGCGCCAGCAGCCAAGTAGGCACTGAAGCTTTCTTT

D gene: NA
clone size: NA
V gene: TRBV7-9
J gene: TRBJ2-7
CDR3 protein: CASSFLTSYEQYF
CDR3 DNA: TGTGCCAGCAGCTTCCTAACTTCCTACGAGCAGTACTTC

D gene: TRBD2
clone size: NA
V gene: TRBV20-1
J gene: TRBJ2-2
CDR3 protein: CSARRGSGTGELFF
CDR3 DNA: TGCAGTGCTAGGCGGGGGTCCGGCACCGGGGAGCTGTTTTTT

D gene: NA
clone size: NA
V gene: TRBV3-1
J gene: TRBJ1-4
CDR3 protein: CASSQEGTQEKLFF
CDR3 DNA: TGTGCCAGCAGCCAAGAAGGGACCCAGGAAAAACTGTTTTTT

D gene: NA
clone size: NA
V gene: TRBV5-8
J gene: TRBJ2-6
CDR3 protein: CASRRTDLSGANVLTF
CDR3 DNA: TGTGCCAGCAGAAGGACGGACCTTTCTGGGGCCAACGTCCTGACTTTC

D gene: TRBD1
clone size: NA
V gene: TRBV27
J gene: TRBJ1-6
CDR3 protein: CANSPGTGDSPLHF
CDR3 DNA: TGTGCCAACAGTCCGGGGACAGGGGATTCGCCCCTCCACTTT

D gene: NA
clone size: NA
V gene: TRBV2
J gene: TRBJ1-5
CDR3 protein: CASRVAQPQHF
CDR3 DNA: TGTGCCAGCAGAGTCGCTCAGCCCCAGCATTTT

D gene: TRBD2
clone size: few
V gene: TRBV13
J gene: TRBJ2-5
CDR3 protein: CASSLATGRGKETQYF
CDR3 DNA: TGTGCCAGCAGCTTAGCCACTGGGCGGGGGAAAGAGACCCAGTACTTC

D gene: NA
clone size: NA
V gene: TRBV6-2/TRBV6-3
J gene: TRBJ2-5
CDR3 protein: CASSGGPAYQETQYF
CDR3 DNA: TGTGCCAGCAGTGGGGGGCCCGCGTACCAAGAGACCCAGTACTTC

D gene: TRBD1
clone size: NA
V gene: TRBV29-1
J gene: TRBJ2-5
CDR3 protein: CSAIPITGERGETQYF
CDR3 DNA: TGCAGCGCCATCCCAATAACAGGGGAGCGAGGAGAGACCCAGTACTTC

D gene: TRBD2
clone size: few
V gene: TRBV27
J gene: TRBJ2-1
CDR3 protein: CASRPSGGVNEQFF
CDR3 DNA: TGTGCCAGCAGGCCTAGCGGGGGGGTTAATGAGCAGTTCTTC

D gene: TRBD2
clone size: once
V gene: TRBV6-1
J gene: TRBJ2-3
CDR3 protein: CAGSRLAGANTDTQYF
CDR3 DNA: TGTGCCGGCAGTCGACTAGCGGGGGCCAACACAGATACGCAGTATTTT

D gene: NA
clone size: NA
V gene: TRBV7-2
J gene: TRBJ2-7
CDR3 protein: CGSSFSAGSDEQYF
CDR3 DNA: TGTGGCAGCAGCTTTAGTGCAGGTTCCGACGAGCAGTACTTC